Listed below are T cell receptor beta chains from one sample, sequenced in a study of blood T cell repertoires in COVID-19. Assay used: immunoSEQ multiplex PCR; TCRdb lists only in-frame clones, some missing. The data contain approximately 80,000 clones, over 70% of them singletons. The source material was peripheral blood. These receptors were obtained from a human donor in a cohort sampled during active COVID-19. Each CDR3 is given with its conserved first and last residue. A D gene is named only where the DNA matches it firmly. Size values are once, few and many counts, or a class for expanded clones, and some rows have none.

CDR3aa: CASSHGLAGGYEQYF
CDR3nt: TGTGCCAGCAGCCACGGACTAGCGGGGGGTTACGAGCAGTACTTC
v_gene: TRBV28
j_gene: TRBJ2-7
d_gene: TRBD2
abundance: NA

CDR3aa: CASRGGTYEQYF
CDR3nt: TGTGCCAGCAGGGGCGGGACTTACGAGCAGTACTTC
v_gene: TRBV2
j_gene: TRBJ2-7
d_gene: NA
abundance: NA

CDR3aa: CASSRGTDTEAFF
CDR3nt: TGCGCCAGCAGCCGCGGGACAGACACTGAAGCTTTCTTT
v_gene: TRBV5-1
j_gene: TRBJ1-1
d_gene: TRBD1
abundance: NA

CDR3aa: CASSPTGQRNTIYF
CDR3nt: TGTGCCAGCAGCCCGACTGGACAAAGAAACACCATATATTTT
v_gene: TRBV3-1/TRBV3-2
j_gene: TRBJ1-3
d_gene: NA
abundance: NA

CDR3aa: CSVETQGYEQYF
CDR3nt: TGCAGCGTTGAAACACAGGGCTACGAGCAGTACTTC
v_gene: TRBV29-1
j_gene: TRBJ2-7
d_gene: NA
abundance: NA

CDR3aa: CATSDLPGTSGGPPTQYF
CDR3nt: TGTGCCACCAGTGATTTGCCTGGGACTAGCGGGGGTCCTCCTACGCAGTATTTT
v_gene: TRBV24-1
j_gene: TRBJ2-3
d_gene: TRBD2
abundance: NA

CDR3aa: CASSPGQGVSYNSPLHF
CDR3nt: TGTGCCAGCAGCCCGGGACAGGGAGTTTCCTATAATTCACCCCTCCACTTT
v_gene: TRBV9
j_gene: TRBJ1-6
d_gene: TRBD1
abundance: few

CDR3aa: CACRGQGAGELFF
CDR3nt: TGTGCCTGCCGGGGACAGGGCGCCGGGGAGCTGTTTTTT
v_gene: TRBV30
j_gene: TRBJ2-2
d_gene: TRBD1
abundance: NA

CDR3aa: CAIPETGGAGSPLHF
CDR3nt: TGTGCCATCCCCGAGACAGGGGGCGCCGGGTCACCCCTCCACTTT
v_gene: TRBV28
j_gene: TRBJ1-6
d_gene: TRBD1
abundance: NA

CDR3aa: CASSFGASSSYEQYF
CDR3nt: TGTGCCAGCAGCTTTGGGGCTTCTAGCTCCTACGAGCAGTACTTC
v_gene: TRBV7-6
j_gene: TRBJ2-7
d_gene: NA
abundance: many

CDR3aa: CASSTGQGAPEAFF
CDR3nt: TGTGCCAGTAGTACGGGACAGGGTGCACCTGAAGCTTTCTTT
v_gene: TRBV19
j_gene: TRBJ1-1
d_gene: TRBD1
abundance: few

CDR3aa: CASSGTGTGENYNYGYTF
CDR3nt: TGTGCCAGCAGCGGAACCGGGACAGGGGAGAACTATAACTATGGCTACACCTTC
v_gene: TRBV11-3
j_gene: TRBJ1-2
d_gene: TRBD1
abundance: NA

CDR3aa: CASKKGEAFNSPLHF
CDR3nt: TGTGCCAGTAAGAAAGGGGAAGCATTTAATTCACCCCTCCACTTT
v_gene: TRBV19
j_gene: TRBJ1-6
d_gene: NA
abundance: NA

CDR3aa: CASSRQGTDTQYF
CDR3nt: TGTGCCAGCAGCAGGCAGGGCACAGATACGCAGTATTTT
v_gene: TRBV27
j_gene: TRBJ2-3
d_gene: NA
abundance: NA

CDR3aa: CSVGGEQPQHF
CDR3nt: TGCAGCGTTGGAGGAGAGCAGCCCCAGCATTTT
v_gene: TRBV29-1
j_gene: TRBJ1-5
d_gene: NA
abundance: NA

CDR3aa: CASSLAGGLEGEQFF
CDR3nt: TGTGCCAGCAGCTTAGCGGGGGGGCTAGAGGGTGAGCAGTTCTTC
v_gene: TRBV5-6
j_gene: TRBJ2-1
d_gene: TRBD2
abundance: NA

CDR3aa: CASSFGQGYGYTF
CDR3nt: TGTGCCAGCAGCTTCGGCCAGGGGTATGGCTACACCTTC
v_gene: TRBV5-6
j_gene: TRBJ1-2
d_gene: NA
abundance: NA

CDR3aa: CASSHVNTEAFF
CDR3nt: TGCGCCAGCAGCCACGTGAACACTGAAGCTTTCTTT
v_gene: TRBV4-3
j_gene: TRBJ1-1
d_gene: NA
abundance: NA

CDR3aa: CASSFGQGSGYTF
CDR3nt: TGTGCCAGCAGTTTCGGTCAGGGTTCTGGCTACACCTTC
v_gene: TRBV12-3/TRBV12-4
j_gene: TRBJ1-2
d_gene: NA
abundance: NA

CDR3aa: CASSLLGGAGDTQYF
CDR3nt: TGTGCCAGCAGCTTGTTAGGGGGCGCCGGAGATACGCAGTATTTT
v_gene: TRBV5-6
j_gene: TRBJ2-3
d_gene: TRBD1
abundance: NA

CDR3aa: CASSWAGLAGVDEQFF
CDR3nt: TGTGCCAGTAGTTGGGCAGGTCTAGCGGGCGTAGATGAGCAGTTCTTC
v_gene: TRBV19
j_gene: TRBJ2-1
d_gene: TRBD2
abundance: NA

CDR3aa: CATSDLGQGNTGELFF
CDR3nt: TGTGCCACCAGTGACCTCGGACAGGGGAACACCGGGGAGCTGTTTTTT
v_gene: TRBV24-1
j_gene: TRBJ2-2
d_gene: TRBD1
abundance: once

CDR3aa: CASSIGLAVVNEQFF
CDR3nt: TGTGCCAGTAGTATCGGACTAGCGGTGGTAAATGAGCAGTTCTTC
v_gene: TRBV19
j_gene: TRBJ2-1
d_gene: TRBD2
abundance: NA

CDR3aa: CAWGRQGKGADTQYF
CDR3nt: TGTGCCTGGGGCAGACAGGGGAAGGGGGCAGATACGCAGTATTTT
v_gene: TRBV30
j_gene: TRBJ2-3
d_gene: TRBD1
abundance: NA

CDR3aa: CATSDLHSDEQFF
CDR3nt: TGTGCCACCAGTGATTTGCACTCGGATGAGCAGTTCTTC
v_gene: TRBV24-1
j_gene: TRBJ2-1
d_gene: NA
abundance: once

CDR3aa: CASFYWHEQYF
CDR3nt: TGTGCCAGCTTTTATTGGCACGAGCAGTACTTC
v_gene: TRBV2
j_gene: TRBJ2-7
d_gene: NA
abundance: few

CDR3aa: CASSGRGREAETQYF
CDR3nt: TGTGCCAGCAGCGGGAGGGGGCGGGAGGCAGAGACCCAGTACTTC
v_gene: TRBV9
j_gene: TRBJ2-5
d_gene: NA
abundance: once

CDR3aa: CASSTVQGRLKETQYF
CDR3nt: TGTGCCAGCAGTACCGTCCAGGGGCGCTTAAAAGAGACCCAGTACTTC
v_gene: TRBV28
j_gene: TRBJ2-5
d_gene: NA
abundance: NA

CDR3aa: CASSYQLRDYEQYF
CDR3nt: TGTGCCAGCAGTTATCAACTCCGGGACTACGAGCAGTACTTC
v_gene: TRBV28
j_gene: TRBJ2-7
d_gene: NA
abundance: NA

CDR3aa: CASRSLSRKPYSNQPQHF
CDR3nt: TGTGCCAGCAGGTCACTCTCCCGAAAGCCCTATAGCAATCAGCCCCAGCATTTT
v_gene: TRBV5-5
j_gene: TRBJ1-5
d_gene: NA
abundance: NA

CDR3aa: CAWSGGGVRPQHF
CDR3nt: TGTGCCTGGTCTGGCGGGGGGGTACGGCCCCAGCATTTT
v_gene: TRBV30
j_gene: TRBJ1-5
d_gene: NA
abundance: many

CDR3aa: CASSEGTSGRGEQFF
CDR3nt: TGTGCCAGCAGTGAGGGGACTAGCGGGAGGGGTGAGCAGTTCTTC
v_gene: TRBV6-6
j_gene: TRBJ2-1
d_gene: TRBD2
abundance: NA

CDR3aa: CASSLGPSNTGELFF
CDR3nt: TGTGCCAGCAGTTTGGGGCCATCGAACACCGGGGAGCTGTTTTTT
v_gene: TRBV6-5
j_gene: TRBJ2-2
d_gene: NA
abundance: NA

CDR3aa: CASSLKGQGIKGNTEAFF
CDR3nt: TGTGCCAGCAGCTTAAAGGGACAGGGCATAAAGGGGAACACTGAAGCTTTCTTT
v_gene: TRBV11-3
j_gene: TRBJ1-1
d_gene: TRBD1
abundance: NA

CDR3aa: CASREGSYGYTF
CDR3nt: TGTGCCAGCAGGGAGGGCTCCTATGGCTACACCTTC
v_gene: TRBV27
j_gene: TRBJ1-2
d_gene: NA
abundance: NA

CDR3aa: CASSSPGTGGHEQYF
CDR3nt: TGTGCCAGCAGTTCACCCGGGACAGGGGGCCACGAGCAGTACTTC
v_gene: TRBV6-2/TRBV6-3
j_gene: TRBJ2-7
d_gene: TRBD1
abundance: NA

CDR3aa: CASSQDDRGNSPLHF
CDR3nt: TGTGCCAGCAGCCAAGATGACAGGGGGAATTCACCCCTCCACTTT
v_gene: TRBV3-1/TRBV3-2
j_gene: TRBJ1-6
d_gene: TRBD1
abundance: NA

CDR3aa: CASSWDTDRGRQEKLFF
CDR3nt: TGTGCCAGCAGCTGGGATACTGACAGGGGGCGCCAGGAAAAACTGTTTTTT
v_gene: TRBV5-8
j_gene: TRBJ1-4
d_gene: TRBD1
abundance: NA

CDR3aa: CASSLREGRSNQPQHF
CDR3nt: TGTGCCAGCAGTTTGAGGGAAGGACGGAGCAATCAGCCCCAGCATTTT
v_gene: TRBV28
j_gene: TRBJ1-5
d_gene: NA
abundance: few

CDR3aa: CASSLKRNANTEAFF
CDR3nt: TGTGCCAGCAGCTTAAAGAGGAATGCGAACACTGAAGCTTTCTTT
v_gene: TRBV11-3
j_gene: TRBJ1-1
d_gene: NA
abundance: NA

CDR3aa: CASSPKGLAVFVTDTQYF
CDR3nt: TGTGCCAGTAGTCCCAAGGGACTAGCGGTGTTCGTTACAGATACGCAGTATTTT
v_gene: TRBV19
j_gene: TRBJ2-3
d_gene: TRBD2
abundance: NA

CDR3aa: CASSYLQGGYEQYF
CDR3nt: TGTGCCAGCAGTTACTTGCAGGGGGGCTACGAGCAGTACTTC
v_gene: TRBV6-5
j_gene: TRBJ2-7
d_gene: NA
abundance: NA

CDR3aa: CSQAGTGSNGETQYF
CDR3nt: TGCAGCCAGGCCGGGACAGGGTCGAATGGAGAGACCCAGTACTTC
v_gene: TRBV29-1
j_gene: TRBJ2-5
d_gene: TRBD1
abundance: NA

CDR3aa: CASSQGYRDTTKLNTEAFF
CDR3nt: TGTGCCAGCAGCCAAGGGTACCGGGACACAACAAAATTGAACACTGAAGCTTTCTTT
v_gene: TRBV4-2
j_gene: TRBJ1-1
d_gene: NA
abundance: NA

CDR3aa: CASSQRGRENYNEQFF
CDR3nt: TGTGCCAGCAGCCAGAGGGGGAGGGAGAACTACAATGAGCAGTTCTTC
v_gene: TRBV3-1/TRBV3-2
j_gene: TRBJ2-1
d_gene: NA
abundance: once

CDR3aa: CASSLGGGVTSSYNEQFF
CDR3nt: TGTGCCAGCAGCTTAGGCGGGGGAGTGACTAGCTCCTACAATGAGCAGTTCTTC
v_gene: TRBV5-4
j_gene: TRBJ2-1
d_gene: TRBD2
abundance: once

CDR3aa: CASSIAGGLDEQFF
CDR3nt: TGTGCCAGTAGTATAGCGGGGGGGCTCGATGAGCAGTTCTTC
v_gene: TRBV19
j_gene: TRBJ2-1
d_gene: TRBD2
abundance: NA

CDR3aa: CASSFARSSTDTQYF
CDR3nt: TGTGCCAGCAGCTTTGCGCGTTCTAGCACAGATACGCAGTATTTT
v_gene: TRBV5-5
j_gene: TRBJ2-3
d_gene: NA
abundance: few

CDR3aa: CAWSHGTGDNEQFF
CDR3nt: TGTGCCTGGAGCCATGGGACAGGGGACAATGAGCAGTTCTTC
v_gene: TRBV30
j_gene: TRBJ2-1
d_gene: TRBD1
abundance: NA

CDR3aa: CASSQDGGPGYTF
CDR3nt: TGTGCCAGCAGCCAAGACGGAGGGCCTGGCTACACCTTC
v_gene: TRBV3-1/TRBV3-2
j_gene: TRBJ1-2
d_gene: NA
abundance: NA

CDR3aa: CASSPPGGQGEETQYF
CDR3nt: TGTGCCAGCAGCCCCCCTGGGGGACAGGGGGAAGAGACCCAGTACTTC
v_gene: TRBV4-2
j_gene: TRBJ2-5
d_gene: TRBD1
abundance: NA

CDR3aa: CASRGEKGASYEQYF
CDR3nt: TGTGCCAGCAGGGGGGAAAAGGGGGCTTCGTACGAGCAGTACTTC
v_gene: TRBV2
j_gene: TRBJ2-7
d_gene: TRBD1
abundance: NA

CDR3aa: CASSYSRIGELFF
CDR3nt: TGTGCCAGCAGTTACTCGAGGATCGGGGAGCTGTTTTTT
v_gene: TRBV6-5
j_gene: TRBJ2-2
d_gene: NA
abundance: NA

CDR3aa: CASSTPNEKLFF
CDR3nt: TGTGCCAGTAGTACCCCGAATGAAAAACTGTTTTTT
v_gene: TRBV19
j_gene: TRBJ1-4
d_gene: NA
abundance: medium-sized

CDR3aa: CASSFPDDQGQQYF
CDR3nt: TGTGCCAGCAGCTTTCCGGACGATCAGGGTCAGCAGTACTTC
v_gene: TRBV7-3
j_gene: TRBJ2-7
d_gene: NA
abundance: NA